The 24 T cell receptor beta chains reported below all come from one sample, sequenced in a study of shared clonotypes between healthy human individuals. Assay used: immunoSEQ multiplex PCR; TCRdb lists only in-frame clones, some missing. Of 650,000 to 700,000 clones detected, 80% to 95% appear once; the ten largest clones hold 34%. Sequences were obtained from memory CD8+ T cells from PBMCs. The subset here: CD45RO+ cells pooled with CCR7-negative TemRA cells. Receptors originate from a young man in good health. Some clones in this sample may be carry-over from other donors' samples.

The chain couples TRBV19 to TRBJ1-5; no reliable D call. This CDR3 has 14 amino acids. Germline values: CDR1 LNHDA, CDR2 SQIVND (reference sequence). Trimming removed 5 bases at V and 7 bases at J, with 15 bases between. CDR3 sequence: CASSADSLRQPQHF. As DNA, the CDR3 is TGTGCCAGTAGTGCGGACTCGTTGAGGCAGCCCCAGCATTTT. Full variable domain (missing parts from reference TRBV19 and TRBJ1-5): DGGITQSPKYLFRKEGQNVTLSCEQNLNHDAMYWYRQDPGQGLRLIYYSQIVNDFQKGDIAEGYSVSREKKESFPLTVTSAQKNPTAFYLCASSADSLRQPQHFGDGTRLSIL.

This chain links TRBV7-9 with TRBJ2-1; 7 bases align to TRBD1. CDR1 is SEHNR and CDR2 is FQNEAQ in the germline V gene (reference sequence). V lost 7 bases to trimming and J lost 3 bases; unmatched junction nucleotides: 6. CDR3 length equals 14 residues. The CDR3 sequence is CASNLWTGYNEQFF. CDR3 sequence (DNA): TGTGCCAGCAACCTCTGGACAGGCTACAATGAGCAGTTCTTC.

V gene TRBV6-6 combines with J gene TRBJ2-1; 8 positions agree with TRBD1. The CDR3 runs 13 residues. The germline CDR1 and CDR2 sequences are MNHNY and SVGAGI (reference sequence). The V and J ends lost 0 bases and 14 bases, in that order; junction bases with no gene match: 6. The DNA for the CDR3 is TGTGCCAGCAGTTACTCATCGGGACAGGAGGAGTTCTTC. Its protein product is CASSYSSGQEEFF.

The chain links TRBV11-1 to TRBJ2-1, with TRBD2 matching over 9 bases. Germline V CDR1 and CDR2: SGHAT, FQDESV (reference sequence). The J segment lost 0 bases and the V segment lost 5 bases, leaving 5 bases of the junction unmatched. This CDR3 contains 16 residues. For the CDR3, the DNA is TGTGCCAGCAGCACCCGTAGCGGGAGCTCCTACAATGAGCAGTTCTTC. It is translated as CASSTRSGSSYNEQFF.

The chain combines TRBV18 with TRBJ2-6; possible D gene TRBD1, 5 bases. CDR1 and CDR2 from the germline V gene are KGHSH and LQKENI. V lost 6 bases and J lost 0, with 18 bases in between. This CDR3 is built from 18 residues. The CDR3 DNA reads as TGTGCCAGCTCGCGCTCTCGGACATTACACTCTGGGGCCAACGTCCTGACTTTC. Its protein product is CASSRSRTLHSGANVLTF. Based on the CDR3 plus reference TRBV18 and TRBJ2-6, the full variable domain is NAGVMQNPRHLVRRRGQEARLRCSPMKGHSHVYWYRQLPEEGLKFMVYLQKENIIDESGMPKERFSAEFPKEGPSILRIQQVVRGDSAAYFCASSRSRTLHSGANVLTFGAGSRLTVL.

The rearrangement links TRBV18 to TRBJ1-1; D not resolved. The length of the CDR3 is 13 residues. CDR1 is KGHSH and CDR2 is LQKENI in the germline V gene. Trimming shortened V by 2 bases and J by 1 base, and 5 bases separated the two germline ends. The CDR3 here is CASSPGPNTEAFF. The CDR3 nucleotides are TGTGCCAGCTCACCAGGTCCGAACACTGAAGCTTTCTTT.

In its sample, this clone was seen once. The chain joins TRBV28 to TRBJ2-1; 8 nucleotides line up with TRBD2. Per germline, CDR1 MDHEN and CDR2 SYDVKM. After removal of 6 bases from V and 0 bases from J, the junction contained 7 bases not matched to a gene. The CDR3 is 16 amino acids. The CDR3 DNA follows: TGTGCCAGCAGCCCGACTAGCGAGAGCTCCTACAATGAGCAGTTCTTC. Translated, it gives CASSPTSESSYNEQFF.

The CDR3 region is CASSDSGRNEQFF. The CDR3 region has the DNA TGCGCCAGCAGTGACAGCGGGCGTAATGAGCAGTTCTTC. This chain links TRBV10-1 with TRBJ2-1, with TRBD2 as a possible D gene (6 bases). V shed 3 bases and J shed 7 bases, with 10 bases lying between them. Germline V CDR1 and CDR2: WNHNN, SYGVQD (reference sequence). The CDR3 covers 13 residues.

This clone has a single count. CDR3: CASSDSRHGGETTYEQYF. The DNA for the CDR3 is TGTGCCAGCAGTGACTCGAGGCACGGGGGCGAAACGACCTACGAGCAGTACTTC. The chain couples TRBV6-4 to TRBJ2-7; possibly TRBD1 or TRBD2 for D (6 bases each). Germline V gene data show CDR1 as MRHNA and CDR2 as SNTAGT. Between the trimmed V and J ends, which lost 0 bases and 2 bases, there was a span of 20 bases. The CDR3 totals 18 residues.

The chain employs TRBV16 and TRBJ1-5; D possibly corresponds to TRBD1 (5 bases). The length of the CDR3 is 17 residues. Trimming pared 0 bases from V and 0 bases from J, leaving 12 bases between. In germline, CDR1 is KGHSY, CDR2 FQNENV. CDR3 sequence reads: CASSQSATDYSNQPQHF. CDR3 bases: TGTGCCAGCAGCCAATCTGCGACAGATTATAGCAATCAGCCCCAGCATTTT.

This chain links TRBV5-1 with TRBJ1-2; D is undetermined. CDR1 and CDR2 from the germline V gene are SGHRS and YFSETQ. Trimming took off 2 bases at V and 6 bases at J, with 11 bases between the two ends. There are 13 residues in the CDR3. DNA for the CDR3: TGCGCCAGCAGCTTAGCGTGGCGGGATGGCTACACCTTC. Translated: CASSLAWRDGYTF.

A note on this clone: Other nucleotide sequences from this sample produce the same CDR3. The chain recombines TRBV9 with TRBJ1-3; D gene ambiguous. This CDR3 is 13 amino acids long. Trimming left V 0 bases short and J 4 bases short, with 5 bases between. Germline lookup yields CDR1 SGDLS and CDR2 YYNGEE. The CDR3 DNA follows: TGTGCCAGCAGCGTAGATTCCGGAAACACCATATATTTT. Translating it yields CASSVDSGNTIYF. Based on the CDR3 plus reference TRBV9 and TRBJ1-3, the full variable domain is DSGVTQTPKHLITATGQRVTLRCSPRSGDLSVYWYQQSLDQGLQFLIQYYNGEERAKGNILERFSAQQFPDLHSELNLSSLELGDSALYFCASSVDSGNTIYFGEGSWLTVV.

The V call is TRBV5-6, the J call TRBJ1-1; D might be TRBD1 (5 bases). The germline V gene encodes CDR1 SGHDT and CDR2 YYEEEE. CDR3 size: 15 residues. V was cut by 10 bases and J by 4 bases, with 23 bases left in between. This CDR3 reads CAGGQGGPLGTEAFF. The CDR3 DNA sequence: TGTGCCGGAGGGCAGGGAGGGCCTCTTGGCACTGAAGCTTTCTTT.

The rearrangement uses TRBV9 and TRBJ2-7, with TRBD2 identical over 7 bases. The CDR3 is made up of 13 amino acids. CDR1 and CDR2 from the germline V gene are SGDLS and YYNGEE. V lost 4 bases and J lost 3; bases outside the gene matches: 4. The CDR3 loop reads CASSPGGLYEQYF. The CDR3 DNA sequence: TGTGCCAGCAGCCCGGGGGGACTCTACGAGCAGTACTTC.

About this clone: Other DNA sequences of this sample code for an identical CDR3. The chain recombines TRBV11-2 with TRBJ2-7, with 7 bases aligning to TRBD2. The V segment lost 1 base and the J segment 3 bases; nucleotides outside the gene matches: 6. CDR1 and CDR2 from the germline V gene are SGHAT and FQNNGV. This CDR3 has 15 residues. The CDR3 nucleotides are TGTGCCAGCAGCTTAGGGGCTAGCGGAAGCTACGAGCAGTACTTC. Residues: CASSLGASGSYEQYF.

The chain couples TRBV28 to TRBJ2-4; 12 bases map to TRBD2. Per germline, CDR1 MDHEN and CDR2 SYDVKM. With V trimmed by 1 base and J by 3 bases, 13 bases remained unmatched. The CDR3 loop spans 20 amino acids. The CDR3 DNA is TGTGCCAGCAGTTTATTCGTAACTAGCGGGAGGCCTAAGCTCAAAAACATTCAGTACTTC. Amino acid sequence: CASSLFVTSGRPKLKNIQYF.

The chain links TRBV28 to TRBJ2-7; the match to TRBD2 covers 11 bases. Trimming removed 6 bases from V and 5 bases from J; junction bases left unmatched: 3. Germline values: CDR1 MDHEN, CDR2 SYDVKM. This CDR3 is built from 13 residues. The CDR3 DNA sequence: TGTGCCAGCAGACTAGCGGGAGACCACGAGCAGTACTTC. Encoded protein: CASRLAGDHEQYF.

The chain carries TRBV9 and TRBJ2-3, with TRBD2 matching 7 bases. The CDR3 contains 16 residues. Unmatched junction bases numbered 9, after V lost 3 bases and J lost 2 bases. From germline, CDR1 is SGDLS and CDR2 YYNGEE. CDR3 nucleotides: TGTGCCAGCAGCGCCCCGGGAGGAGCCTTCACAGATACGCAGTATTTT. Translating it yields CASSAPGGAFTDTQYF.

The genes are TRBV28 and TRBJ2-3; D remains unclear. Looked up from germline, CDR1 is MDHEN and CDR2 is SYDVKM. This CDR3 has 14 amino acids. The V end lost 7 bases, the J end lost 6 bases, and 17 bases lay between the germline ends. Written as DNA, the CDR3 is TGTGCCAGCACCCAAGTAATCCTTATGGATACGCAGTATTTT. This gives the protein CASTQVILMDTQYF.

The chain recombines TRBV4-1 with TRBJ1-1, with TRBD1 matching over 12 bases. After removal of 7 bases from V and 3 bases from J, the junction contained 15 bases not matched to a gene. Germline V gene lookup returns CDR1 MGHRA and CDR2 YSYEKL. The CDR3 length is 18 residues. As DNA, the CDR3 is TGCGCCAGCAATTTCGAACCGGGACAGGGGGCGGCGGACACTGAAGCTTTCTTT. Translation: CASNFEPGQGAADTEAFF.

The chain combines TRBV7-9 with TRBJ1-1; D is ambiguous. The V gene lost 5 bases and the J gene lost 3 bases, with 16 bases spanning the gap. CDR3 size: 15 residues. The germline V gene has CDR1 SEHNR and CDR2 FQNEAQ (reference sequence). The CDR3 loop is CASSPTPGGYTEAFF. The DNA of the CDR3 is TGTGCCAGCAGCCCCACCCCAGGAGGGTACACTGAAGCTTTCTTT. Complete variable domain (other parts from reference TRBV7-9 and TRBJ1-1): DTGVSQNPRHKITKRGQNVTFRCDPISEHNRLYWYRQTLGQGPEFLTYFQNEAQLEKSRLLSDRFSAERPKGSFSTLEIQRTEQGDSAMYLCASSPTPGGYTEAFFGQGTRLTVV.

This chain uses TRBV28 with TRBJ1-6; no clear D. The CDR3 has 12 residues. The ends were cut back, 6 bases at V and 7 bases at J, with 7 bases in the middle. The germline V gene encodes CDR1 MDHEN and CDR2 SYDVKM. The CDR3 reads CASRVGNSPLHF. The DNA for the CDR3 is TGTGCCAGCAGGGTGGGGAATTCACCCCTCCACTTT.

This rearrangement joins TRBV14 to TRBJ1-1; 11 positions agree with TRBD1. CDR1 is SGHDN, CDR2 FVKESK, per germline. This CDR3 is built from 14 residues. V was clipped by 3 bases and J by 3 bases; unmatched bases: 0. The CDR3 DNA follows: TGTGCCAGCAGCCAGGACAGGGGGCACACTGAAGCTTTCTTT. Its translation is CASSQDRGHTEAFF.

For the CDR3, the DNA is TGTGCCAGCAGCGGGGTTAGACAGGTTGGCACAGATACGCAGTATTTT. It specifies CASSGVRQVGTDTQYF. The rearrangement links TRBV2 to TRBJ2-3; possibly TRBD1 for D (6 bases). V was trimmed by 6 bases and J by 1 base, leaving 17 bases between them. The length of the CDR3 is 16 residues. Germline V CDR1 and CDR2: SNHLY, FYNNEI. Together with reference TRBV2 and TRBJ2-3, the CDR3 gives the full variable domain: EPEVTQTPSHQVTQMGQEVILRCVPISNHLYFYWYRQILGQKVEFLVSFYNNEISEKSEIFDDQFSVERPDGSNFTLKIRSTKLEDSAMYFCASSGVRQVGTDTQYFGPGTRLTVL.